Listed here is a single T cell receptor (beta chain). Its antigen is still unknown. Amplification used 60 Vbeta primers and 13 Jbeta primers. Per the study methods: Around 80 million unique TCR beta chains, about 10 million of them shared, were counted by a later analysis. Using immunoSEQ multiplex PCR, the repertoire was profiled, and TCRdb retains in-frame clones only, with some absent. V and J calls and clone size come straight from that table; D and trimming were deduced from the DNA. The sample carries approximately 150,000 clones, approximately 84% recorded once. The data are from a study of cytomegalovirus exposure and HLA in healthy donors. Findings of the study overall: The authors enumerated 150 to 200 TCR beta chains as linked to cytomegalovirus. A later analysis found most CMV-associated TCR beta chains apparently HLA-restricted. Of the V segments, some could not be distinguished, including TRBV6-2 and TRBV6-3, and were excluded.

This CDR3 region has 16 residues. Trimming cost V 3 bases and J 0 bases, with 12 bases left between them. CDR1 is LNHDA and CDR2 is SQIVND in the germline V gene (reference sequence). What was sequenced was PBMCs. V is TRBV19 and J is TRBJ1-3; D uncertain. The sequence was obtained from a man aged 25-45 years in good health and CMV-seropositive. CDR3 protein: CASSIYTSFSGNTIYF. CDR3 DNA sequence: TGTGCCAGTAGTATTTATACTTCTTTCTCTGGAAACACCATATATTTT.